Described below is a single TCR beta chain sequence and its context. The donors were all Caucasian adults (living in Nashville, Tennessee). Without sorting, samples used tens of millions of PBMCs for genomic DNA. This record comes from a study of shared clonotypes between healthy human individuals. Sequenced by immunoSEQ multiplex PCR; TCRdb stores in-frame clones only, minus some. The data show about 490,000 clones, with 70% to 85% seen just once and approximately 12% held by the top ten. CDR3 size: 11 residues. The germline V and J ends were trimmed by 2 bases and 0 bases, with 2 bases remaining between them. Germline values: CDR1 SQVTM, CDR2 ANQGSEA.

The chain is built from TRBV29-1 and TRBJ2-7, with D unclear. The source material was PBMCs. This TCR derives from a woman in her thirties or forties in good health. Some clones in this sample may be carry-over from other donors' samples. CDR3 nucleotides: TGCAGCGTTGAAATCTCCTACGAGCAGTACTTC. Translation gives CSVEISYEQYF.